This TCR beta chain was sequenced during a study of shared clonotypes between healthy human individuals. This clone was observed a handful of times. In this CDR3 the conserved last residue, phenylalanine or tryptophan, is missing, so a read error is likely. No DNA is shown, since the ends of the CDR3 on it are uncertain; the CDR3 is the one TCRdb lists. The sorted-subset replicate PCRs were given 150 to 250 ng DNA, which is approximately 30,000 T cell genomes. Some clones are missing from TCRdb's copy, which holds only in-frame ones; the method was immunoSEQ multiplex PCR. The sample shows under 2,000,000 clones, approximately 94% of them seen only once. As defined, naive CD8 cells were CD45RO-negative and positively selected for CCR7, with terminally differentiated effector memory CD45RA+ cells excluded. The CDR3 totals 10 residues, both ends included.

The TCR was taken from a man between 18 and 29 years old in good health. The chain couples TRBV23-1 to TRBJ1-6; the D segment call TRBD1 is taken from the table without a DNA check. TRBV23-1 is known as an ORF, though its function is uncertain. The sequenced sample was naive CD8+ T cells sorted from blood. CDR3 region: CASSQYWWGG.